This T cell receptor (beta chain) was profiled in a study of vaccination and CD4 T cells after COVID-19. Study-level background: The convalescents, six males and four females, included two who were Hispanic.

An Oncomine TCR Beta short-read assay was used to sequence the DNA from cultured CD4+ T cells. TCRdb reanalysed the PCR reads using MiXCR and keeps one entry per CDR3 protein. The data contain some 15,000 distinct CDR3 sequences, 53% of them singletons. There are 15 residues in the CDR3. Note on this clonotype: What it binds is unknown.

Treatment specified: roughly 10-day PBMC culture with coronavirus spike peptide pools or control peptides (ViraFEST assay). Recorded positive PCR dates fall between March and December 2020, preceding US Alpha, Beta and Delta variants. This TCR came from a human donor who had recovered from COVID-19. Sequenced here: CD4+ T cells from blood, cultured in vitro, sampled before SARS-CoV-2 vaccination. The chain has TRBV21-1 and TRBJ1-3; TRBD1 is the table's D call, not checked against the DNA. TRBV21-1 counts as a pseudogene. This CDR3 is CASSTGTYPGNTIYF. As DNA, the CDR3 is TGTGCCAGCAGCACCGGGACCTATCCGGGAAACACCATATATTTT.